The clone carrying this TCR beta chain was seen a few times. Antigen specificity is unknown. Template switching added a universal primer binding site, and final cDNA carried unique molecular identifiers. TCRdb reprocessed the 5' RACE reads via MiXCR and lists one record per CDR3 protein. The profile shows 350,000 or so distinct CDR3 sequences, around 12% of them singletons. The entry originates in a study of identical twins. Study observations and caveats: Insertions ran lower in abundant cord blood beta clonotypes, though not in memory repertoires. The authors drew conclusions from cross-sectional statistical analysis rather than following the same donors.

Trimming removed 0 bases from V and 5 bases from J, with 11 bases in between. The CDR3 has 14 amino acids. Per germline, CDR1 MGHRA and CDR2 YSYEKL. This sample also appeared in a second study, on yellow fever vaccine responses in identical twins.

The chain carries TRBV4-1 and TRBJ2-7; D gene ambiguous. This TCR derives from a woman between 18 and 30 years old in good health. The source material was CD8+ T cells sorted from blood. The CDR3 DNA is TGCGCCAGCAGCCAAGAGGCCTCTTGGGACGAGCAGTACTTC. Its protein is CASSQEASWDEQYF.